This TCR beta chain was retrieved from a study of blood T cell repertoires in COVID-19. Overall study context: Sites across the United States, Italy and Spain contributed samples from acute and convalescent COVID-19. T cells, B-cell-depleted T cells, or PBMCs supplied cDNA or gDNA.

Germline assignment: CDR1 GTSNPN and CDR2 SVGIG (reference sequence). Trimming shortened V by 4 bases and J by 6 bases, and 18 bases separated the two germline ends. The CDR3 loop spans 14 amino acids. Original data processing: Counts of nucleated cells, estimated from reference gene primer amplification, were obtained. Clones were sequenced by immunoSEQ multiplex PCR, and TCRdb holds only the in-frame ones, with some missing. The D gene and trimming were derived from the DNA, and the V and J assignments and clone size from that table. The repertoire holds 20,000 to 25,000 clones, approximately 86% seen once, with roughly a sixth in the top ten.

The gene calls are TRBV30 and TRBJ1-1, with no clear D. The sequence came from a human donor with acute or convalescent COVID-19. The donor label of this sample is uncertain. Sequenced input: peripheral blood. Here the CDR3 DNA reads TGTGCCTGGACCGATAGTCTGGTATTTGCTGAAGCTTTCTTT. Translation: CAWTDSLVFAEAFF.